A single T cell receptor (beta chain) is shown here with its context. Its antigen is as yet unknown. These data are taken from a study of T cells after yellow fever vaccination. Study-wide findings and caveats: Researchers cautioned that FACS-sorted repertoires could harbor abundant clonotypes contaminating from the bulk population. Weaker, the secondary response peaked sooner, at day 5 versus 15.

TCRdb redid the calling of the 5' RACE reads with MiXCR, one entry per CDR3 protein. The data hold nearly 550,000 distinct CDR3 sequences, with 15% to 20% observed a single time. V dropped 7 bases and J dropped 7; count of bases not matched to a gene: 19. This CDR3 comprises 16 residues. From germline, CDR1 is SQVTM and CDR2 ANQGSEA. The chain links TRBV29-1 to TRBJ2-1, with 7 bases lining up with TRBD2. The source was PBMCs, collected 15 days after the yellow fever booster vaccination. This receptor was obtained from a man younger than 45 who received the YFV17D yellow fever vaccine. CDR3: CSAADERGDPKNEQFF. In DNA, the CDR3 is TGCAGCGCCGCCGACGAGCGGGGTGACCCCAAGAATGAGCAGTTCTTC.